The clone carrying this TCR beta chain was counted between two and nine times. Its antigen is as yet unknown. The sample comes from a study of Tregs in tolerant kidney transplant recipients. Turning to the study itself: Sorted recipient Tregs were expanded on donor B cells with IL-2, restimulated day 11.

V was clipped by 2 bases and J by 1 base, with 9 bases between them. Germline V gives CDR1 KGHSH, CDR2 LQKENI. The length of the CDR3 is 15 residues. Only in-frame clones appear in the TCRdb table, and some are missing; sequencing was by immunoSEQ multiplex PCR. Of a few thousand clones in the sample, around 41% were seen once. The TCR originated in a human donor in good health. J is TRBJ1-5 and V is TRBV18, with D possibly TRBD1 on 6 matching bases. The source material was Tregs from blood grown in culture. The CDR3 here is CASSPRGASNQPQHF. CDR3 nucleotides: TGTGCCAGCTCACCAAGGGGGGCGAGCAATCAGCCCCAGCATTTT.